This passage covers 27 T cell receptor beta chains from one sample sequenced in a study of CD8 T cells in ankylosing spondylitis. TCRdb passed the 5' RACE reads through MiXCR, listing each CDR3 protein once. The table includes 340,000 or so distinct CDR3 sequences, over 12% detected once. Sequencing used blood, either unsorted or a sorted T cell fraction (not recorded which). All receptors derive from a male donor with ankylosing spondylitis or in good health (not recorded which).

This CDR3 reads CASSVDHPGGFYNEQFF. The CDR3 DNA reads as TGTGCCAGCAGCGTAGATCATCCGGGGGGGTTCTACAATGAGCAGTTCTTC. This rearrangement joins TRBV9 to TRBJ2-1; TRBD2 aligns across 8 bases. This CDR3 spans 17 amino acids. V was clipped by 0 bases and J by 3 bases; unmatched bases: 8. Germline V gene data show CDR1 as SGDLS and CDR2 as YYNGEE.

There are a few counts of this clonotype. The CDR3 nucleotides are TGTGCCAGCAGCCCACGTGGCAGGGGTGCTGGCTACACCTTC. It specifies CASSPRGRGAGYTF. The chain uses TRBV27 and TRBJ1-2; tentative D call: TRBD1 (6 bases). Germline V lookup: CDR1 MNHEY, CDR2 SMNVEV (reference sequence). There are 14 residues in the CDR3. V was clipped by 6 bases and J by 7 bases, with 18 bases between them.

This chain uses TRBV6-1 with TRBJ2-1, with D perhaps matching TRBD1 (6 bases). In germline, CDR1 is MNHNS, CDR2 SASEGT. V was pared by 2 bases and J by 3 bases, with 14 bases between. The CDR3 contains 16 residues. CDR3 protein: CASSERTGSIYNEQFF. The DNA for the CDR3 is TGTGCCAGCAGTGAACGCACAGGGAGTATCTACAATGAGCAGTTCTTC.

The rearrangement links TRBV9 to TRBJ1-2; 9 bases line up with TRBD1. V shed 0 bases, J shed 5 bases, and the junction held 8 bases outside the gene matches. Looked up from germline, CDR1 is SGDLS and CDR2 is YYNGEE. CDR3 size: 16 residues. The CDR3 nucleotides are TGTGCCAGCAGCGTAGTTGGTGACAGGGGGTTTTATGGCTACACCTTC. The encoded protein is CASSVVGDRGFYGYTF.

The rearrangement links TRBV4-1 to TRBJ2-7; 7 bases are shared with TRBD1. The V and J ends lost 0 bases and 6 bases, in that order; junction bases with no gene match: 5. Germline V gene data show CDR1 as MGHRA and CDR2 as YSYEKL. The CDR3 contains 14 residues. CDR3 protein: CASSQEQGTGEQYF. The CDR3 nucleotides read TGCGCCAGCAGCCAAGAACAGGGGACCGGCGAGCAGTACTTC.

About this clonotype itself: A much larger clone differs by one base, so this may be a read error. The gene calls are TRBV5-4 and TRBJ1-4, with D possibly TRBD1 on 5 matching bases. This CDR3 is 14 amino acids long. In germline, CDR1 is SGHNT, CDR2 YYREEE (reference sequence). CDR3 amino acids: CASSLVGPNGKLFF. Written as DNA, the CDR3 is TGTGCCAGCAGCCTAGTGGGGCCTAATGGAAAACTGTTTTTT.

The V call is TRBV11-2, the J call TRBJ1-1; D unresolved. Germline CDR1 SGHAT, CDR2 FQNNGV. The CDR3 covers 13 residues. V gave up 7 bases and J gave up 1 base, with 10 bases separating them. The CDR3 coding sequence is TGTGCCAGCACGACTTTTAGGAACACTGAAGCTTTCTTT. Encoded protein: CASTTFRNTEAFF.

This clonotype was counted a few times. The chain carries TRBV12-3 or TRBV12-4 and TRBJ2-1, with D perhaps given as TRBD1 or TRBD2 (6 bases each). Trimming pared 3 bases from V and 2 bases from J, leaving 14 bases between. CDR3 length: 16 amino acids. Written as DNA, the CDR3 is TGTGCCAGCAGTTTCCGGGGGCGCGGTGCCTACAATGAGCAGTTCTTC. This sequence encodes CASSFRGRGAYNEQFF.

The chain carries TRBV12-3 or TRBV12-4 and TRBJ2-3; D tentatively reads TRBD1 or TRBD2 (6 bases each). Trimming removed 6 bases at V and 0 bases at J, with 13 bases between. There are 15 residues in the CDR3. The CDR3 DNA reads as TGTGCCAGCAGAATAACAGGGACTAGCACAGATACGCAGTATTTT. Its protein is CASRITGTSTDTQYF.

This clonotype has just a few counts. The V gene is TRBV11-2, the J gene TRBJ1-4; maybe TRBD1 (5 bases). The CDR3 is 17 amino acids. Germline V gives CDR1 SGHAT, CDR2 FQNNGV. The ends were cut back, 4 bases at V and 8 bases at J, with 23 bases in the middle. CDR3 sequence reads: CASSSPEGTPPREKLFF. The CDR3 DNA sequence: TGTGCCAGCAGCTCACCGGAAGGGACGCCTCCGAGAGAAAAACTGTTTTTT.

This clonotype was detected ten times or more. J is TRBJ1-5 and V is TRBV10-3; D not certain. This CDR3 has 13 amino acids. Germline V gene data show CDR1 as ENHRY and CDR2 as SYGVKD. V gave up 6 bases and J gave up 0 bases, with 6 bases separating them. In nucleotides, the CDR3 is TGTGCCATCAGCTTCAATAGCAATCAGCCCCAGCATTTT. Translation: CAISFNSNQPQHF.

In this sample, this clonotype turned up a few times. The chain couples TRBV7-9 to TRBJ2-7, with unresolved D. The CDR3 spans 11 residues. V lost 5 bases and J 5 bases, leaving 7 bases between the germline ends. Looked up from germline, CDR1 is SEHNR and CDR2 is FQNEAQ (reference sequence). Here the CDR3 DNA reads TGTGCCAGCAGCCGCAGAGACGAGCAGTACTTC. Amino acids: CASSRRDEQYF.

This clonotype has only a few counts. This chain links TRBV6-5 with TRBJ1-6; TRBD1 is a possible D gene (5 bases). Trimming shortened V by 1 base and J by 0 bases, and 7 bases separated the two germline ends. Looked up from germline, CDR1 is MNHEY and CDR2 is SVGAGI. The CDR3 runs to 16 residues. CDR3 sequence: CASSYWGSSYNSPLHF. The CDR3 bases are TGTGCCAGCAGTTACTGGGGGAGCTCCTATAATTCACCCCTCCACTTT.

The chain links TRBV18 to TRBJ1-2; 10 bases line up with TRBD1. The length of the CDR3 is 13 residues. V shed 3 bases, J shed 8 bases, and the junction held 3 bases outside the gene matches. Germline values: CDR1 KGHSH, CDR2 LQKENI. The CDR3 DNA sequence: TGTGCCAGCTCACCGGGGACAGGGGAAGGCTACACCTTC. Its translation is CASSPGTGEGYTF.

This clonotype occurred a few times. The rearrangement joins TRBV5-1 to TRBJ1-1; no clear D. Deletions cut 2 bases from V and 3 bases from J, with 11 bases between. CDR3 length equals 14 residues. Germline loops: CDR1 SGHRS, CDR2 YFSETQ. CDR3 in amino acids: CASSFDVSDTEAFF. As DNA, the CDR3 is TGCGCCAGCAGCTTTGACGTTTCAGACACTGAAGCTTTCTTT.

The rearrangement links TRBV6-1 to TRBJ1-5; possible D gene TRBD1, 5 bases. Germline V gene sequence: CDR1 MNHNS, CDR2 SASEGT. Trimming pared 6 bases from V and 4 bases from J, leaving 16 bases between. CDR3 size: 15 residues. CDR3 in amino acids: CASRNRYMGNQPQHF. Written as DNA, the CDR3 is TGTGCCAGCAGGAACAGGTATATGGGGAATCAGCCCCAGCATTTT.

The chain combines TRBV5-1 with TRBJ1-1; D is perhaps TRBD1 (5 bases). This CDR3 contains 14 residues. Germline V gene sequence: CDR1 SGHRS, CDR2 YFSETQ. The ends were cut back, 1 base at V and 5 bases at J, with 12 bases in the middle. CDR3 nucleotides: TGCGCCAGCAGCTTGTCGGCGGCAGGGACTGAAGCTTTCTTT. Its protein product is CASSLSAAGTEAFF.

In its sample, this clonotype was seen a few times. The chain is built from TRBV12-3 or TRBV12-4 and TRBJ2-5; D is perhaps TRBD2 (6 bases). V lost 5 bases, J lost 7 bases, and 11 bases lay in between. The CDR3 runs 12 residues. CDR3 loop: CASSRDLGTQYF. CDR3 coding DNA: TGTGCCAGCAGTCGGGACTTGGGGACCCAGTACTTC.

The chain carries TRBV12-3 or TRBV12-4 and TRBJ2-1, with D possibly matching TRBD2 (5 bases). The CDR3 is 12 amino acids. Trimming stripped 8 bases from V and 4 bases from J, with 9 bases between. The CDR3 reads CASQRSYNEQFF. DNA of the CDR3: TGTGCCAGCCAGCGGAGTTACAATGAGCAGTTCTTC.

This clonotype came up a few times. At one end, the junction sequence differs from germline, possibly due to a read error. The chain combines TRBV15 with TRBJ1-6; 8 positions agree with TRBD1. Germline values: CDR1 LNHNV, CDR2 YYDKDF (reference sequence). The length of the CDR3 is 15 residues. CDR3 amino acids: CATSREGQGNLPLHF. CDR3 in DNA: TGTGCCACCAGCAGAGAAGGACAGGGAAATTTACCCCTCCACTTT.

The table lists this clonotype with many counts. This chain joins TRBV20-1 and TRBJ2-5; 10 nucleotides match TRBD1. CDR1 and CDR2 (germline): DFQATT, SNEGSKA (reference sequence). The trim removed 6 bases at V and 5 bases at J, leaving 3 bases unmatched. This CDR3 comprises 12 residues. The CDR3 loop reads CSAPGQGETQYF. The CDR3 nucleotides read TGCAGTGCGCCGGGACAGGGGGAGACCCAGTACTTC.

This clonotype was counted a few times. The chain links TRBV5-1 to TRBJ1-1; the D gene is possibly TRBD1 (6 bases). V was cut by 0 bases and J by 7 bases, with 16 bases left in between. The length of the CDR3 is 15 residues. Germline values: CDR1 SGHRS, CDR2 YFSETQ. For the CDR3, the DNA is TGCGCCAGCAGCTTGGTGGCAGGGGAGAGGGATGAAGCTTTCTTT. Amino acids: CASSLVAGERDEAFF.

The chain joins TRBV6-1 to TRBJ2-7; D remains unclear. CDR1 is MNHNS and CDR2 is SASEGT in the germline V gene. Trimming took off 1 base at V and 3 bases at J, with 7 bases between the two ends. The CDR3 extends over 13 amino acids. CDR3 protein: CASSEELFYEQYF. The CDR3 DNA sequence: TGTGCCAGCAGTGAAGAACTCTTCTACGAGCAGTACTTC.

V is TRBV20-1 and J is TRBJ2-3, with 8 bases aligning to TRBD2. The germline V gene has CDR1 DFQATT and CDR2 SNEGSKA (reference sequence). Trimming at V came to 3 bases and at J to 4 bases, leaving 6 bases not matched to a gene. This CDR3 is built from 14 residues. CDR3 coding DNA: TGCAGTGCTAGGAAAAGCGGGAGCCCAGATACGCAGTATTTT. Translating gives CSARKSGSPDTQYF.

CDR3 bases: TGTGCCTGGAGTCGACAGGGCAACTCCTACGAGCAGTACTTC. Translating gives CAWSRQGNSYEQYF. The V and J genes are TRBV30 and TRBJ2-7; 7 bases match TRBD1. Germline values: CDR1 GTSNPN, CDR2 SVGIG (reference sequence). This CDR3 contains 14 residues. V shed 2 bases and J 0 bases; nucleotides not matched to a gene: 4.

This clonotype was seen a handful of times. One junction end disagrees with the germline gene, perhaps due to a read error. The rearrangement links TRBV5-1 to TRBJ2-7; TRBD2 is a possible D gene (6 bases). Germline V gives CDR1 SGHRS, CDR2 YFSETQ. This CDR3 spans 12 amino acids. CDR3 loop: CASSRDSHEQYF. The CDR3 DNA reads as TGCGCCAGCAGCCGGGACTCCCACGAGCAGTACTTC. Using reference TRBV5-1 and TRBJ2-7 for the parts outside the CDR3, the full variable domain is KAGVTQTPRYLIKTRGQQVTLSCSPISGHRSVSWYQQTPGQGLQFLFEYFSETQRNKGNFPGRFSGRQFSNSRSEMNVSTLELGDSALYLCASSRDSHEQYFGPGTRLTVT.

The V and J genes are TRBV7-2 and TRBJ1-6; D is unclear. With 1 base removed from V and 10 bases from J, the gap between germline ends came to 11 bases. CDR3 length: 14 residues. From germline, CDR1 is SGHTA and CDR2 FQGNSA. The CDR3 DNA is TGTGCCAGCAGCTTAGGTCTCGAGCGATCACCCCTCCACTTT. It codes for CASSLGLERSPLHF.